Following are 32 T cell receptor beta chains from one sample sequenced in a study of T cells in women clearing cervical HPV infection (dated by TCRdb to about 2018). The library was made by the immunoSEQ multiplex PCR assay. TCRdb limited this immuneACCESS table to in-frame rearrangements with V and J called. A share of clones is missing; checked studies link under half to unresolved V genes, and the rest is unexplained. This sample's table contains 40,000 or so clones. The ten largest clones capture 6% to 7.5% of the sample. The sequencing input was blood buffy coat. These receptors all stem from a woman between 18 and 75 years old with a cervical HPV16 infection that either progressed to CIN3+ or cleared (not recorded which).

Of note for this clone: The sequenced fragment ends 3 residues before the CDR3 boundary, so the rest is inferred from the germline J gene. The rearrangement joins TRBV5-1 to TRBJ2-1; D perhaps matches TRBD2 (7 bases). V was trimmed by 0 bases and J by 7 bases, leaving 14 bases between them. The CDR3 sequence is 15 residues long. The germline CDR1 and CDR2 sequences are SGHRS and YFSETQ. The sequenced part of the CDR3 DNA is TGCGCCAGCAGCTTGGACAGGGCCGGGAGGAATGAG. Translation gives CASSLDRAGRNE. The entire CDR3 protein reads CASSLDRAGRNEQFF.

As for this clone: The DNA ends 3 residues before the CDR3 does, and the rest of the CDR3 is filled in from the germline J gene. The rearrangement links TRBV5-1 to TRBJ2-7; 10 positions match TRBD2. From germline, CDR1 is SGHRS and CDR2 YFSETQ. Germline trimming cut 1 base from V and 3 bases from J; bases unmatched to any gene: 10. CDR3 size: 17 residues. The CDR3 bases that were read are TGCGCCAGCAGCTTGTATCTTAGCGGGGGGCATAGCTACGAG. Amino acids: CASSLYLSGGHSYE. The whole CDR3 sequence is CASSLYLSGGHSYEQYF.

Concerning this clone: The read ends 3 residues shy of where the CDR3 ends; the end is completed using the germline J gene. Different DNA sequences within this sample yield the same CDR3. The rearrangement uses TRBV30 and TRBJ1-3; D is unclear. There are 15 residues in the CDR3. Germline CDR1 GTSNPN, CDR2 SVGIG (reference sequence). The V end was cut by 4 bases, the J end by 0 bases, with 13 bases between. The CDR3 region is CAWTRQAYSGNTIYF. The CDR3 DNA, read in part, is TGTGCCTGGACAAGGCAGGCCTACTCTGGAAACACC.

Incomplete CDR3 DNA: TGTGCCTGGAGTGCGGGAGCGGGAGGCCTAGATACC. Residues: CAWSAGAGGLDT. The whole CDR3 sequence reads CAWSAGAGGLDTYTF. The chain combines TRBV30 with TRBJ1-2; D remains unclear. From the germline J gene comes the end of the CDR3, since the read stops 3 residues before it. This CDR3 spans 15 amino acids. Germline assignment: CDR1 GTSNPN and CDR2 SVGIG (reference sequence).

CDR3 in amino acids: CASSLSGLDTQYF. The part of the CDR3 DNA that was read is TGTGCCAGTAGTCTCAGCGGGTTAGATACG. The chain couples TRBV19 to TRBJ2-3; D perhaps matches TRBD2 (6 bases). The read ends 3 residues early relative to the CDR3; the germline J gene fills the gap. Trimming removed 5 bases from V and 5 bases from J, with 11 bases in between. The germline gives CDR1 LNHDA, CDR2 SQIVND (reference sequence). The CDR3 is made up of 13 amino acids.

With respect to this clone: The DNA ends 3 residues before the CDR3 does, and the rest of the CDR3 is filled in from the germline J gene. The chain has TRBV2 and TRBJ2-3; 7 positions agree with TRBD1. CDR3 length: 13 residues. Germline V gene sequence: CDR1 SNHLY, CDR2 FYNNEI. The ends lost 6 bases at V and 6 bases at J; junction bases unmatched: 6. The CDR3 DNA, read in part, is TGTGCCAGCAGGCCCCCGGACAGGGATACG. This gives the protein CASRPPDRDT. The entire CDR3 sequence reads CASRPPDRDTQYF. Looking up the rest from reference TRBV2 and TRBJ2-3 gives the full variable domain: EPEVTQTPSHQVTQMGQEVILRCVPISNHLYFYWYRQILGQKVEFLVSFYNNEISEKSEIFDDQFSVERPDGSNFTLKIRSTKLEDSAMYFCASRPPDRDTQYFGPGTRLTVL.

Details on this clone: Read data end 3 residues before the CDR3 end; the end is taken from the germline J gene. The rearrangement links TRBV2 to TRBJ2-3; TRBD1 matches 8 bases. The germline V gene encodes CDR1 SNHLY and CDR2 FYNNEI. The CDR3 has 14 amino acids. Trimming at V came to 5 bases and at J to 2 bases, leaving 3 bases not matched to a gene. The CDR3 loop is CASSWDRTTDTQYF. Partial CDR3 DNA: TGTGCCAGCAGTTGGGACAGGACCACAGATACG.

Notes on this clone: The observed sequence ends 3 residues before the CDR3 terminus, with the missing tail filled in from the germline J gene. The rearrangement uses TRBV2 and TRBJ2-7, with D unclear. This CDR3 is built from 14 residues. CDR1 and CDR2 (germline): SNHLY, FYNNEI. The ends were cut back, 4 bases at V and 3 bases at J, with 13 bases in the middle. CDR3 loop: CASSVRLVIYEQYF. Partial CDR3 DNA: TGTGCCAGCAGTGTGAGGCTAGTGATCTACGAG.

A remark on this clone: The read stops 3 residues short of the end of the CDR3; the missing end is completed from the germline J gene. The genes are TRBV5-6 and TRBJ1-2, with D possibly TRBD1 on 6 matching bases. CDR1 is SGHDT, CDR2 YYEEEE, per germline. Trimming removed 2 bases at V and 4 bases at J, with 12 bases between. The CDR3 runs 14 residues. The covered CDR3 bases are TGTGCCAGCAGCTTCGGACAGACCCGCTATGGC. It is translated as CASSFGQTRYG. The full CDR3 reads CASSFGQTRYGYTF.

Comments on this clone: The sequence runs out 3 residues before the end of the CDR3; the remainder is reconstructed from the germline J gene. V usage is TRBV19 and J usage is TRBJ1-2; possible D gene TRBD1, 6 bases. The ends were cut back, 2 bases at V and 2 bases at J, with 6 bases in the middle. The CDR3 runs 13 residues. Germline values: CDR1 LNHDA, CDR2 SQIVND (reference sequence). This CDR3 reads CASSIQGNYGYTF. The CDR3 DNA, read in part, is TGTGCCAGTAGTATACAGGGGAACTATGGC. Full variable domain (outside the CDR3, taken from reference TRBV19 and TRBJ1-2): DGGITQSPKYLFRKEGQNVTLSCEQNLNHDAMYWYRQDPGQGLRLIYYSQIVNDFQKGDIAEGYSVSREKKESFPLTVTSAQKNPTAFYLCASSIQGNYGYTFGSGTRLTVV.

As concerns this clone: The read terminates 3 residues ahead of where the CDR3 ends, so the germline J gene completes it. V usage is TRBV5-1 and J usage is TRBJ1-5; 7 bases align to TRBD1. Germline-derived CDR1 and CDR2 are SGHRS and YFSETQ. This CDR3 comprises 17 residues. J was trimmed by 1 base and V by 0 bases; bases with no gene match: 7. CDR3 DNA, as far as it was read: TGCGCCAGCAGCTTGGCCCAGGCAGGGGGAAGCAATCAGCCC. Residues: CASSLAQAGGSNQP. The full CDR3 is CASSLAQAGGSNQPQHF.

With regard to this clone: The read terminates 3 residues ahead of where the CDR3 ends, so the germline J gene completes it. The V gene is TRBV7-9, the J gene TRBJ1-6, with D maybe TRBD1 (5 bases). V lost 1 base and J lost 8, with 12 bases in between. Germline lookup yields CDR1 SEHNR and CDR2 FQNEAQ (reference sequence). This CDR3 is built from 15 residues. CDR3 DNA (partial): TGTGCCAGCAGCTTAGGCGGCAGGGTGGATTCACCC. Translated, it gives CASSLGGRVDSP. The entire CDR3 protein reads CASSLGGRVDSPLHF.

On this clone itself: Its ends do not fully match the called genes, so a read error is possible. In the same sample, other DNA sequences code for this CDR3. The sequenced part of the CDR3 DNA is TGTGCCAGCAGCCTTGACATCTCTGGAAACACT. This sequence encodes CASSLDISGNT. The CDR3 in its entirety is CASSLDISGNTIYF. The genes are TRBV7-2 and TRBJ1-3; D uncertain. The read falls 3 residues short of the CDR3 end, and the missing part is taken from the germline J gene. The CDR3 runs to 14 residues. CDR1 is SGHTA, CDR2 FQGNSA, per germline. Filled out from reference TRBV7-2 and TRBJ1-3, the complete variable domain reads GAGVSQSPSNKVTEKGKDVELRCDPISGHTALYWYRQSLGQGLEFLIYFQGNSAPDKSGLPSDRFSAERTGGSVSTLTIQRTQQEDSAVYLCASSLDISGNTIYFGEGSWLTVV.

About this clone: Sequencing ends 3 residues short of the CDR3 end; the germline J gene provides the rest. The chain joins TRBV28 to TRBJ2-3; 9 nucleotides match TRBD2. The CDR3 sequence is 16 residues long. The V segment lost 4 bases and the J segment 3 bases; nucleotides outside the gene matches: 8. CDR1 is MDHEN, CDR2 SYDVKM, per germline. CDR3 amino acids: CASSSGGRDSTDTQYF. The DNA read from the CDR3 is TGTGCCAGCAGTTCCGGCGGGAGGGATAGTACAGATACG.

As to this clone: The read ends 3 residues shy of where the CDR3 ends; the end is completed using the germline J gene. V is TRBV5-5 and J is TRBJ2-3, with D uncertain. CDR3 length equals 12 residues. Trimming cost V 5 bases and J 5 bases, with 9 bases left between them. The germline CDR1 and CDR2 sequences are SGHKS and YYEKEE (reference sequence). The CDR3 sequence is CASSRQRDTQYF. The DNA read from the CDR3 is TGTGCCAGCAGTCGCCAGCGAGATACG. Looking up the rest from reference TRBV5-5 and TRBJ2-3 gives the full variable domain: DAGVTQSPTHLIKTRGQQVTLRCSPISGHKSVSWYQQVLGQGPQFIFQYYEKEERGRGNFPDRFSARQFPNYSSELNVNALLLGDSALYLCASSRQRDTQYFGPGTRLTVL.

With regard to this clone: The read gets to within 3 residues of the CDR3 end, and the germline J gene fills in the rest. The chain recombines TRBV3-1 (or the pseudogene TRBV3-2) with TRBJ2-1; D is perhaps TRBD1 (6 bases). The germline V gene has CDR1 LGHDT and CDR2 YNNKEL (reference sequence). The CDR3 runs to 17 residues. V lost 4 bases, J lost 5 bases, and 21 bases lay in between. The CDR3 loop is CASSPPRRLQGHNEQFF. CDR3 bases read: TGTGCCAGCAGCCCCCCCCGGCGGCTACAGGGACACAATGAG.

To note about this clone: The read ends 3 residues early relative to the CDR3; the germline J gene fills the gap. V usage is TRBV7-9 and J usage is TRBJ1-2, with D possibly being TRBD1 (5 bases). The CDR3 length is 14 residues. Germline V CDR1 and CDR2: SEHNR, FQNEAQ (reference sequence). CDR3 bases read: TGTGCCAGCAGCTTGGGGCTAGAGGTCGGCCAC. Translated, it gives CASSLGLEVGH. From start to end, the CDR3 is CASSLGLEVGHYTF. Filled out from reference TRBV7-9 and TRBJ1-2, the complete variable domain reads DTGVSQNPRHKITKRGQNVTFRCDPISEHNRLYWYRQTLGQGPEFLTYFQNEAQLEKSRLLSDRFSAERPKGSFSTLEIQRTEQGDSAMYLCASSLGLEVGHYTFGSGTRLTVV.

About this clone itself: The read falls 3 residues short of the CDR3 end, and the missing part is taken from the germline J gene. The V gene is TRBV19, the J gene TRBJ1-5; 8 nucleotides line up with TRBD1. Unmatched junction bases numbered 18, after V lost 4 bases and J lost 4 bases. The CDR3 is 19 residues long. CDR1 and CDR2 (germline): LNHDA, SQIVND (reference sequence). The covered CDR3 bases are TGTGCCAGTAGTACCGGACAGGGAAGGGGCGAATATCCGAATCAGCCC. Translating it yields CASSTGQGRGEYPNQP. The entire CDR3 reads CASSTGQGRGEYPNQPQHF. The full variable domain, in which reference TRBV19 and TRBJ1-5 provide the parts outside the CDR3, is DGGITQSPKYLFRKEGQNVTLSCEQNLNHDAMYWYRQDPGQGLRLIYYSQIVNDFQKGDIAEGYSVSREKKESFPLTVTSAQKNPTAFYLCASSTGQGRGEYPNQPQHFGDGTRLSIL.

To note about this clone: The sequenced fragment ends 3 residues before the CDR3 boundary, so the rest is inferred from the germline J gene. The chain couples TRBV15 to TRBJ2-7; D not certain. There are 14 residues in the CDR3. Germline CDR1 LNHNV, CDR2 YYDKDF (reference sequence). The ends were cut back, 5 bases at V and 5 bases at J, with 16 bases in the middle. CDR3 sequence: CATSPRLSTNEQYF. CDR3 bases read: TGTGCCACCAGCCCGCGATTGAGTACGAACGAG.

With respect to this clone: The read is 3 residues too short to cover the CDR3 end, so that end is filled in from the germline J gene. The V call is TRBV5-5, the J call TRBJ1-4; D is unresolved. Germline values: CDR1 SGHKS, CDR2 YYEKEE (reference sequence). The CDR3 is 15 residues long. CDR3 bases read: TGTGCCAGCAGCTTGGAGGGCAGGTACAATTCACCA. Protein sequence: CASSLEGRYNSP. The whole CDR3 sequence is CASSLEGRYNSPLFF.

The CDR3 bases that were read are TGTGCCAGCAGCAATGGACTCTCACCG. Encoded protein: CASSNGLSP. The entire CDR3 is CASSNGLSPLFF. The chain is built from TRBV6-8 and TRBJ2-2, with D perhaps TRBD2 (5 bases). The CDR3 extends 3 residues past the end of the read, so its final part is completed from the germline J gene. CDR1 is MNHGY and CDR2 is SAAAGT in the germline V gene. The length of the CDR3 is 12 residues.

Incomplete CDR3 DNA: TGCAGTGTCCTGACTAGCGGAACCCACGAG. Its translation: CSVLTSGTHE. The entire CDR3 protein is CSVLTSGTHEQYF. The genes are TRBV20-1 and TRBJ2-7; 9 bases are shared with TRBD2. The read gets to within 3 residues of the CDR3 end, and the germline J gene fills in the rest. CDR1 is DFQATT and CDR2 is SNEGSKA in the germline V gene (reference sequence). The ends lost 7 bases at V and 5 bases at J; junction bases unmatched: 9. The CDR3 length is 13 residues.

With regard to this clone: The read finishes 3 residues shy of the CDR3 end, and the germline J gene is used to complete it. The chain carries TRBV7-9 and TRBJ2-4, with 7 bases lining up with TRBD1. This CDR3 contains 14 residues. Germline CDR1 and CDR2: SEHNR and FQNEAQ (reference sequence). The CDR3 sequence is CASSLTGSIYGQYF. CDR3 DNA, as far as it was read: TGTGCCAGCAGCTTGACAGGGTCAATCTATGGT.

A note on this clone: The CDR3 end lies 3 residues beyond the end of the read and is filled in from the germline J gene. This chain connects TRBV29-1 to TRBJ1-1, with D tentatively TRBD1 (6 bases). The CDR3 extends over 14 amino acids. CDR1 is SQVTM and CDR2 is ANQGSEA in the germline V gene. With 4 bases removed from V and 0 bases from J, the gap between germline ends came to 12 bases. The CDR3 sequence: CSVVKGQMNTEAFF. CDR3 bases read: TGCAGCGTTGTAAAAGGACAGATGAACACTGAA. The full variable domain, completed using reference TRBV29-1 and TRBJ1-1, is SAVISQKPSRDICQRGTSLTIQCQVDSQVTMMFWYRQQPGQSLTLIATANQGSEATYESGFVIDKFPISRPNLTFSTLTVSNMSPEDSSIYLCSVVKGQMNTEAFFGQGTRLTVV.

As concerns this clone: The read finishes 3 residues shy of the CDR3 end, and the germline J gene is used to complete it. J is TRBJ1-2 and V is TRBV7-6; D may be TRBD1 (6 bases). Germline V gives CDR1 SGHVS, CDR2 FNYEAQ. CDR3 size: 15 residues. The sequenced CDR3 bases are TGTGCCAGCAGCTTAGGGCTGGGTAGGGACAATGAC. This encodes CASSLGLGRDND. The whole CDR3 protein reads CASSLGLGRDNDYTF. Supplemented by reference TRBV7-6 and TRBJ1-2, the full variable domain reads GAGVSQSPRYKVTKRGQDVALRCDPISGHVSLYWYRQALGQGPEFLTYFNYEAQQDKSGLPNDRFSAERPEGSISTLTIQRTEQRDSAMYRCASSLGLGRDNDYTFGSGTRLTVV.

On this clone itself: The read terminates 3 residues before the CDR3 end, so the remaining end is supplied by the germline J gene. The genes are TRBV29-1 and TRBJ1-1; TRBD1 aligns across 10 bases. V lost 7 bases and J lost 0; bases outside the gene matches: 5. CDR3 length: 14 residues. Germline assignment: CDR1 SQVTM and CDR2 ANQGSEA. The part of the CDR3 DNA that was read is TGCAGCGCACCGGGACAGGGGATGAACACTGAA. It is translated as CSAPGQGMNTE. The full CDR3 protein is CSAPGQGMNTEAFF.

Details on this clone: The CDR3 end lies 3 residues beyond the end of the read and is filled in from the germline J gene. The chain uses TRBV5-1 and TRBJ2-1; D unresolved. The CDR3 spans 13 residues. The V end lost 0 bases, the J end lost 7 bases, and 8 bases lay between the germline ends. Germline V gene sequence: CDR1 SGHRS, CDR2 YFSETQ. The CDR3 DNA, read in part, is TGCGCCAGCAGCTTGGGAATAGGGAATGAG. Translation gives CASSLGIGNE. In full, the CDR3 reads CASSLGIGNEQFF. Using reference TRBV5-1 and TRBJ2-1 for the parts outside the CDR3, the full variable domain is KAGVTQTPRYLIKTRGQQVTLSCSPISGHRSVSWYQQTPGQGLQFLFEYFSETQRNKGNFPGRFSGRQFSNSRSEMNVSTLELGDSALYLCASSLGIGNEQFFGPGTRLTVL.

The CDR3 is CASTGRADEQYF. The CDR3 bases that were read are TGCGCCAGCACGGGGAGGGCCGACGAG. The genes are TRBV10-1 and TRBJ2-7; 7 bases align to TRBD2. The observed sequence ends 3 residues before the CDR3 terminus, with the missing tail filled in from the germline J gene. V was pared by 7 bases and J by 5 bases, with 5 bases of the junction left unmatched. CDR1 is WNHNN and CDR2 is SYGVQD in the germline V gene (reference sequence). The CDR3 length is 12 residues.

Concerning this clone itself: The read terminates 3 residues before the CDR3 end, so the remaining end is supplied by the germline J gene. The chain has TRBV5-1 and TRBJ2-2; D may be TRBD1 (5 bases). This CDR3 is built from 16 residues. CDR1 SGHRS and CDR2 YFSETQ come from the germline V gene. V was pared by 0 bases and J by 0 bases, with 9 bases between. This CDR3 reads CASSLERGANTGELFF. CDR3 DNA, as far as it was read: TGCGCCAGCAGCTTGGAAAGGGGCGCGAACACCGGGGAG. Complete variable domain (other parts from reference TRBV5-1 and TRBJ2-2): KAGVTQTPRYLIKTRGQQVTLSCSPISGHRSVSWYQQTPGQGLQFLFEYFSETQRNKGNFPGRFSGRQFSNSRSEMNVSTLELGDSALYLCASSLERGANTGELFFGEGSRLTVL.

Comment on this clone: The CDR3 end is not reached by the read, which stops 3 residues before it; the germline J gene fills it in. The chain combines TRBV5-1 with TRBJ2-3, with TRBD1 as a possible D gene (6 bases). The V gene lost 1 base and the J gene lost 3 bases, with 12 bases spanning the gap. Germline lookup yields CDR1 SGHRS and CDR2 YFSETQ. The CDR3 spans 15 residues. CDR3 bases read: TGCGCCAGCAGCTTGCCGACAGGAGGTACAGATACG. Its protein is CASSLPTGGTDT. From start to end, the CDR3 is CASSLPTGGTDTQYF.

The CDR3 DNA, read in part, is TGCAGTGCTAGAAATACAGGGGGTAATGAG. Protein product: CSARNTGGNE. The full-length CDR3 reads as CSARNTGGNEQFF. J is TRBJ2-1 and V is TRBV20-1, with 8 bases lining up with TRBD1. The read finishes 3 residues shy of the CDR3 end, and the germline J gene is used to complete it. Germline assignment: CDR1 DFQATT and CDR2 SNEGSKA (reference sequence). With V trimmed by 2 bases and J by 7 bases, 4 bases remained unmatched. CDR3 size: 13 residues.

This CDR3 is CASSQPTSGSSYNDYTF. The sequenced part of the CDR3 DNA is TGTGCCAGCAGCCAACCCACTAGCGGGAGTTCCTACAATGAC. The rearrangement joins TRBV7-6 to TRBJ1-2, with D uncertain. The read terminates 3 residues ahead of where the CDR3 ends, so the germline J gene completes it. Germline V gene data show CDR1 as SGHVS and CDR2 as FNYEAQ. The CDR3 covers 17 residues.